A selection of T cell receptor beta chains follows, all from one sample in a study of T cells after somatic rescue of genetic block. Clones were sequenced by immunoSEQ multiplex PCR, and TCRdb holds only the in-frame ones, with some missing. The table lists approximately 100,000 clones, 70% to 90% of them singletons. Sequencing used peripheral blood mononuclear cells (PBMCs). The receptor set was obtained from a woman younger than 35. Each CDR3 is given with its conserved first and last residue. The D gene is left open where the match is weak. Expanded clones are given a class, and other clones once, few, many or no size at all.

d_call: -; clone_size: few; j_call: TRBJ2-1; v_call: TRBV7-2; cdr3_aa: CASSLGAYNEQFF; cdr3_nt: TGTGCCAGCAGCTTAGGCGCCTACAATGAGCAGTTCTTC
d_call: -; clone_size: -; j_call: TRBJ1-1; v_call: TRBV21-1; cdr3_aa: CASSKKRGTQLGAFF; cdr3_nt: TGTGCCAGCAGCAAAAAGCGGGGAACTCAACTCGGCGCTTTCTTT
d_call: -; clone_size: few; j_call: TRBJ1-5; v_call: TRBV6-1; cdr3_aa: CASSEAGAGGQPQHF; cdr3_nt: TGTGCCAGCAGTGAAGCTGGGGCGGGGGGTCAGCCCCAGCATTTT
d_call: -; clone_size: -; j_call: TRBJ1-5; v_call: TRBV2; cdr3_aa: CASSERGIKPQHF; cdr3_nt: TGTGCCAGCAGTGAGCGAGGGATCAAGCCCCAGCATTTT
d_call: TRBD1; clone_size: -; j_call: TRBJ1-1; v_call: TRBV7-2; cdr3_aa: CASSGFDRAEAFF; cdr3_nt: TGTGCCAGCAGCGGGTTCGACAGGGCTGAAGCTTTCTTT
d_call: -; clone_size: -; j_call: TRBJ1-2; v_call: TRBV11-2; cdr3_aa: CASSPKVSRTDGYTF; cdr3_nt: TGTGCCAGCAGCCCCAAAGTTTCTCGGACGGACGGCTACACCTTC
d_call: -; clone_size: -; j_call: TRBJ1-4; v_call: TRBV11-3; cdr3_aa: CASSQDILNEKLFF; cdr3_nt: TGTGCCAGCAGCCAGGACATCCTTAATGAAAAACTGTTTTTT
d_call: TRBD1; clone_size: -; j_call: TRBJ1-5; v_call: TRBV27; cdr3_aa: CASSPLGQGGDQPQHF; cdr3_nt: TGTGCCAGCAGTCCCTTGGGACAGGGGGGTGATCAGCCCCAGCATTTT
d_call: -; clone_size: -; j_call: TRBJ1-3; v_call: TRBV7-3; cdr3_aa: CASSPGSGNTIYF; cdr3_nt: TGTGCCAGCAGCCCAGGTTCTGGAAACACCATATATTTT
d_call: TRBD2; clone_size: -; j_call: TRBJ2-1; v_call: TRBV27; cdr3_aa: CASSPRTSGPNEQFF; cdr3_nt: TGTGCCAGCAGTCCCCGGACTAGCGGGCCCAATGAGCAGTTCTTC
d_call: -; clone_size: -; j_call: TRBJ2-2; v_call: TRBV2; cdr3_aa: CASSPRRGELFF; cdr3_nt: TGTGCCAGCAGCCCCAGGCGTGGGGAGCTGTTTTTT
d_call: -; clone_size: -; j_call: TRBJ2-5; v_call: TRBV7-9; cdr3_aa: CASRGSGNKETQYF; cdr3_nt: TGTGCCAGCAGGGGTAGCGGTAACAAAGAGACCCAGTACTTC
d_call: -; clone_size: -; j_call: TRBJ2-7; v_call: TRBV11-3; cdr3_aa: CASSLGVADPYEQYF; cdr3_nt: TGTGCCAGCAGCCTGGGGGTAGCGGACCCCTACGAGCAGTACTTC
d_call: -; clone_size: -; j_call: TRBJ1-1; v_call: TRBV6-6; cdr3_aa: CASSSSLNTEAFF; cdr3_nt: TGTGCCAGCAGTTCTTCATTGAACACTGAAGCTTTCTTT
d_call: TRBD2; clone_size: -; j_call: TRBJ2-1; v_call: TRBV28; cdr3_aa: CASSQPTSGRKNEQFF; cdr3_nt: TGTGCCAGCAGCCAGCCGACTAGCGGGAGGAAGAATGAGCAGTTCTTC
d_call: -; clone_size: -; j_call: TRBJ2-7; v_call: TRBV9; cdr3_aa: CASSATGSSYEQYF; cdr3_nt: TGTGCCAGCAGCGCAACCGGGAGCTCCTACGAGCAGTACTTC
d_call: -; clone_size: few; j_call: TRBJ2-3; v_call: TRBV12-5; cdr3_aa: CASGRGASTDTQYF; cdr3_nt: TGTGCTAGTGGGAGGGGGGCGAGCACAGATACGCAGTATTTT
d_call: -; clone_size: -; j_call: TRBJ2-7; v_call: TRBV29-1; cdr3_aa: CSVAIQGGHEQYF; cdr3_nt: TGCAGCGTTGCAATCCAGGGAGGACACGAGCAGTACTTC
d_call: -; clone_size: -; j_call: TRBJ2-4; v_call: TRBV19; cdr3_aa: CASSIGLVVRRPKNIQYF; cdr3_nt: TGTGCCAGTAGTATAGGGCTCGTAGTCCGACGGCCAAAAAACATTCAGTACTTC
d_call: TRBD1; clone_size: -; j_call: TRBJ1-1; v_call: TRBV11-1; cdr3_aa: CASSGDSTGGSEAFF; cdr3_nt: TGTGCCAGCAGCGGGGATTCGACAGGGGGCTCTGAAGCTTTCTTT
d_call: TRBD2; clone_size: -; j_call: TRBJ2-7; v_call: TRBV19; cdr3_aa: CASSLTSGRKINGQYF; cdr3_nt: TGTGCCAGTAGTCTGACTAGCGGGAGAAAAATAAATGGGCAGTACTTC
d_call: -; clone_size: few; j_call: TRBJ2-2; v_call: TRBV7-9; cdr3_aa: CASSLGSGVGELFF; cdr3_nt: TGTGCCAGCAGCTTAGGGTCCGGCGTCGGGGAGCTGTTTTTT
d_call: -; clone_size: -; j_call: TRBJ2-7; v_call: TRBV4-3; cdr3_aa: CASSQGGTGSYEQYF; cdr3_nt: TGCGCCAGCAGCCAAGGGGGAACAGGTTCGTACGAGCAGTACTTC
d_call: -; clone_size: -; j_call: TRBJ2-7; v_call: TRBV11-3; cdr3_aa: CASSAGSLEQYF; cdr3_nt: TGTGCCAGCAGCGCAGGATCCCTCGAGCAGTACTTC
d_call: TRBD1; clone_size: -; j_call: TRBJ2-7; v_call: TRBV27; cdr3_aa: CASSPSQGQASYEQYF; cdr3_nt: TGTGCCAGCAGTCCCTCCCAGGGACAGGCCTCCTACGAGCAGTACTTC
d_call: -; clone_size: -; j_call: TRBJ1-4; v_call: TRBV11-1; cdr3_aa: CASSPTGPNEKLFF; cdr3_nt: TGTGCCAGCAGCCCGACAGGACCTAATGAAAAACTGTTTTTT
d_call: -; clone_size: -; j_call: TRBJ2-7; v_call: TRBV28; cdr3_aa: CASSGSSYEQYF; cdr3_nt: TGTGCCAGCAGTGGGAGCTCCTACGAGCAGTACTTC
d_call: -; clone_size: -; j_call: TRBJ2-2; v_call: TRBV25-1; cdr3_aa: CASSLQGSFTGELFF; cdr3_nt: TGTGCCAGCAGCTTGCAGGGATCCTTCACCGGGGAGCTGTTTTTT